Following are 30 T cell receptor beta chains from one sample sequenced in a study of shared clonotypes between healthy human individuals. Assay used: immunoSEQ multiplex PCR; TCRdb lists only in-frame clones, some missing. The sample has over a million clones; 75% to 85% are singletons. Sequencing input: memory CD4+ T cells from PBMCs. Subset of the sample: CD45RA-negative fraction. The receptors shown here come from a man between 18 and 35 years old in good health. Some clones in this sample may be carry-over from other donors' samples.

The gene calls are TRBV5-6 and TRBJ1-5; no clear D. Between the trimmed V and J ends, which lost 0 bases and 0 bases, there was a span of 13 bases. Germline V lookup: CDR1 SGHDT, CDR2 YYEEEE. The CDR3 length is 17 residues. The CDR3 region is CASSLAVGGYSNQPQHF. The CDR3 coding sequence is TGTGCCAGCAGCTTGGCCGTAGGAGGTTATAGCAATCAGCCCCAGCATTTT.

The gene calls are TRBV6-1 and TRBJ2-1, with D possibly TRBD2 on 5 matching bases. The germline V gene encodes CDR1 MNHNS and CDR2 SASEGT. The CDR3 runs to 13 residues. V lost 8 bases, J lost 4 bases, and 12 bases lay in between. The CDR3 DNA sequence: TGTGCCAGCGGGGAGAACTATTACAATGAGCAGTTCTTC. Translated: CASGENYYNEQFF.

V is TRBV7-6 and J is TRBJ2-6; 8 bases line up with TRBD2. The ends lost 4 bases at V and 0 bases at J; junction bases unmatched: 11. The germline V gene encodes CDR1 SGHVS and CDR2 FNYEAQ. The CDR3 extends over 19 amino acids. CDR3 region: CASSSPGGGIGSGANVLTF. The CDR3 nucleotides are TGTGCCAGCAGCTCCCCCGGGGGGGGGATCGGCTCTGGGGCCAACGTCCTGACTTTC.

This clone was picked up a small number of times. CDR3 nucleotide sequence: TGTGCCAGCAGCTTAGGTTTAGACTACTTTACAGATACGCAGTATTTT. It yields the protein CASSLGLDYFTDTQYF. This chain joins TRBV11-1 and TRBJ2-3, with D possibly TRBD2 on 5 matching bases. The CDR3 covers 16 residues. The germline V gene encodes CDR1 SGHAT and CDR2 FQDESV (reference sequence). Deletions cut 1 base from V and 3 bases from J, with 14 bases between.

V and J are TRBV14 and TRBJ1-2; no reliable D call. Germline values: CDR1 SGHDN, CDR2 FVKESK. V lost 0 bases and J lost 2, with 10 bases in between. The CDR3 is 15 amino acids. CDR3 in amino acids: CASSQDPRRNYGYTF. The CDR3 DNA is TGTGCCAGCAGCCAAGATCCCCGCAGGAACTATGGCTACACCTTC.

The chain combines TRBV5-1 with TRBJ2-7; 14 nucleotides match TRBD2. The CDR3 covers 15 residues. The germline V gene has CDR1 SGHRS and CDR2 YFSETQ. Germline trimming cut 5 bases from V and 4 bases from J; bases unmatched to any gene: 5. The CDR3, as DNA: TGCGCCAGCAGGGGACTAGCGGGAGCCCTATACGAGCAGTACTTC. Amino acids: CASRGLAGALYEQYF.

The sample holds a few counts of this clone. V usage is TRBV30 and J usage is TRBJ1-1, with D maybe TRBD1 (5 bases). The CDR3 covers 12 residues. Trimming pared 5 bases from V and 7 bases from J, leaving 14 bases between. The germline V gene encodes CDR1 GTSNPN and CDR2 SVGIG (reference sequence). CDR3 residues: CAWETLGGEAFF. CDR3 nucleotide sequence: TGTGCCTGGGAAACACTGGGGGGTGAAGCTTTCTTT. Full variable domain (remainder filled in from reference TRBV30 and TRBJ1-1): SQTIHQWPATLVQPVGSPLSLECTVEGTSNPNLYWYRQAAGRGLQLLFYSVGIGQISSEVPQNLSASRPQDRQFILSSKKLLLSDSGFYLCAWETLGGEAFFGQGTRLTVV.

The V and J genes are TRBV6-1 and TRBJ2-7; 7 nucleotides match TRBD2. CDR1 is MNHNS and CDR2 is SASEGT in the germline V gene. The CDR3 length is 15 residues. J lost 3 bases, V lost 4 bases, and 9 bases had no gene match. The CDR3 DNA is TGTGCCAGCAGTGGACGGGCGGGAGAAGGCTACGAGCAGTACTTC. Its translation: CASSGRAGEGYEQYF.

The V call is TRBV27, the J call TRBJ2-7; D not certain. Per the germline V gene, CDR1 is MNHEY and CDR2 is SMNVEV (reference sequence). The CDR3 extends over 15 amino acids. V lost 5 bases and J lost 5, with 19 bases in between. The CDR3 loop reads CASSPRPSTPHEQYF. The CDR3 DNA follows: TGTGCCAGCAGTCCTCGTCCCTCCACCCCCCACGAGCAGTACTTC.

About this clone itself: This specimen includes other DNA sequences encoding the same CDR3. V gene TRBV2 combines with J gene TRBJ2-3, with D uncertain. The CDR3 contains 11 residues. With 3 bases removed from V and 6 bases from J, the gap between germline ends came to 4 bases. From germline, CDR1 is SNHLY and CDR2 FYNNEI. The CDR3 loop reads CASSDADTQYF. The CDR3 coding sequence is TGTGCCAGCAGTGATGCGGATACGCAGTATTTT.

In nucleotides, the CDR3 is TGTGCCAGCAGCGAATATACAGGGCCCACAGATACGCAGTATTTT. Translating gives CASSEYTGPTDTQYF. J is TRBJ2-3 and V is TRBV11-3, with a possible D match to TRBD1 (6 bases). Trimming took 5 bases from V and 2 from J, leaving 14 bases between them. The germline V gene has CDR1 SGHNT and CDR2 YENEEA. The CDR3 runs to 15 residues.

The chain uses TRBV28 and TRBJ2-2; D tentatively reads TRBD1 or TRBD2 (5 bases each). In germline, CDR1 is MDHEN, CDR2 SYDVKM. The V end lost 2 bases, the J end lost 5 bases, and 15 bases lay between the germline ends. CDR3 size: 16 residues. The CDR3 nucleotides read TGTGCCAGCAGTTTAGCCCTTGTGGGGGTTACCGGGGAGCTGTTTTTT. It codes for CASSLALVGVTGELFF.

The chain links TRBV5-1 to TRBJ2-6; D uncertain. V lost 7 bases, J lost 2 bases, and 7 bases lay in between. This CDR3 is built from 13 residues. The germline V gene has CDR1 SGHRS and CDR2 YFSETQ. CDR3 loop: CASRRTGANVLTF. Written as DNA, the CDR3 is TGCGCCAGCCGAAGGACTGGGGCCAACGTCCTGACTTTC.

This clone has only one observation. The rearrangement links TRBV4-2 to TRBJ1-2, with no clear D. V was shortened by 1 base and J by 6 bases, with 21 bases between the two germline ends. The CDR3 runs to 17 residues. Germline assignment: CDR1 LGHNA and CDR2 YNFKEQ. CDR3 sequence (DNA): TGTGCCAGCAGCCAAGGCAAGCGGTCGGGAGAATCGGATGGCTACACCTTC. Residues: CASSQGKRSGESDGYTF.

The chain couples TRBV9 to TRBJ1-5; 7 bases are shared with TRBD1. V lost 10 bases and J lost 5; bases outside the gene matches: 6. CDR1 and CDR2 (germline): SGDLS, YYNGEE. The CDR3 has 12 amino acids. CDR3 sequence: CARGGDDQPQHF. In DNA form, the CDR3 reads TGTGCCCGAGGGGGCGACGATCAGCCCCAGCATTTT.

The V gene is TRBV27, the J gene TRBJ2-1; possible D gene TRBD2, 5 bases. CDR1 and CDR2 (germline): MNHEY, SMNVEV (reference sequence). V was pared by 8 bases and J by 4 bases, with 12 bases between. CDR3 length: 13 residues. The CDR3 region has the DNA TGTGCCAGCCAAGAAGCGGCTTACAATGAGCAGTTCTTC. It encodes CASQEAAYNEQFF.

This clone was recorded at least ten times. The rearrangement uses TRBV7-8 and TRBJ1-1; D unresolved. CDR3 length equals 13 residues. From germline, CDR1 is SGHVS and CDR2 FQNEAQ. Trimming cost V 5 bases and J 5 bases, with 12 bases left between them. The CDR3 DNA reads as TGTGCCAGCAGCCCCCAAGTTGGGACTGAAGCTTTCTTT. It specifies CASSPQVGTEAFF.

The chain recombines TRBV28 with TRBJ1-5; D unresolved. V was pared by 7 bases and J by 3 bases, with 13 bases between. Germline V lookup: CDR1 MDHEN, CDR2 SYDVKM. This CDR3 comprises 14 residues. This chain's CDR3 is CASNWGGYNQPQHF. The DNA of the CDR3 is TGTGCCAGCAACTGGGGTGGTTACAATCAGCCCCAGCATTTT.

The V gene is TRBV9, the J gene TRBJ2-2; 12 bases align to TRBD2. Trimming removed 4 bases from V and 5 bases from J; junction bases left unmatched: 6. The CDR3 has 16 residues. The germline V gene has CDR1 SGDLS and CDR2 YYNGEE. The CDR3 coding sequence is TGTGCCAGCAGCTCAAGGACTAGCGGGAAGACCGGGGAGCTGTTTTTT. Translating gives CASSSRTSGKTGELFF.

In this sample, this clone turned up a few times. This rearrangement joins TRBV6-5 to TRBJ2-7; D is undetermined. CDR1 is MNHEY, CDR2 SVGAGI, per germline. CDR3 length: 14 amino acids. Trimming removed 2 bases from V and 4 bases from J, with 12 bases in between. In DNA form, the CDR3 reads TGTGCCAGCAGTTACGGTAGGGATAATTACGAGCAGTACTTC. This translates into CASSYGRDNYEQYF.

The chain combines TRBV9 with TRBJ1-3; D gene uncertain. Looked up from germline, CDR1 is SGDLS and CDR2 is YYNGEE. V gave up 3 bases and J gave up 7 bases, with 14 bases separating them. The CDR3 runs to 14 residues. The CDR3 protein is CASSERPVANTIYF. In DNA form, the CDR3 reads TGTGCCAGCAGCGAAAGACCGGTGGCCAACACCATATATTTT.

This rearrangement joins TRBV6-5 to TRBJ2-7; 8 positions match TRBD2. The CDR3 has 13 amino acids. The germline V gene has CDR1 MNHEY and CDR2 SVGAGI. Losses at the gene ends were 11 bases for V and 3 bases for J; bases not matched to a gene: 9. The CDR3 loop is CAGPGTSYYEQYF. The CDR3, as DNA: TGTGCCGGTCCCGGGACTAGTTACTACGAGCAGTACTTC.

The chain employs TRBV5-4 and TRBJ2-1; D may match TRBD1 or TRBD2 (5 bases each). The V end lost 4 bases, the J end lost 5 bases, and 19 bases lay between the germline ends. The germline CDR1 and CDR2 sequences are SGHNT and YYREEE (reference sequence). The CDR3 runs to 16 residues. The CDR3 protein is CASSPAGTGANNEQFF. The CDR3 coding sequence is TGTGCCAGCAGCCCCGCCGGGACCGGAGCGAACAATGAGCAGTTCTTC.

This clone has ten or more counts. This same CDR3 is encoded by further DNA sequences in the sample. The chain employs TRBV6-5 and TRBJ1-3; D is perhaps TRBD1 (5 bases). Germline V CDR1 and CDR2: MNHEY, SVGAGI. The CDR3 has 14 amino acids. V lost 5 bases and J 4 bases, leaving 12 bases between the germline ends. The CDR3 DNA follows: TGTGCCAGCAGTCCGGGGACCTCAGGAAACACCATATATTTT. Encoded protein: CASSPGTSGNTIYF.

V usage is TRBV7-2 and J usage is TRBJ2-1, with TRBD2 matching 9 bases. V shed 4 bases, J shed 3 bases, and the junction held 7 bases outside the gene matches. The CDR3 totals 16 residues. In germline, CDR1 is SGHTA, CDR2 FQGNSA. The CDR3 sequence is CASSSPAGGGYNEQFF. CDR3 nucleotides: TGTGCCAGCAGCTCCCCGGCGGGGGGGGGCTACAATGAGCAGTTCTTC.

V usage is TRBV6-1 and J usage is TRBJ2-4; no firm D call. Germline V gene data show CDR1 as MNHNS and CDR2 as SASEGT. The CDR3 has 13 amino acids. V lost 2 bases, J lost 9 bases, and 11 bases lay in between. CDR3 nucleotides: TGTGCCAGCAGTGAAATGGGGTCGGGCATTCAGTACTTC. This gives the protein CASSEMGSGIQYF.

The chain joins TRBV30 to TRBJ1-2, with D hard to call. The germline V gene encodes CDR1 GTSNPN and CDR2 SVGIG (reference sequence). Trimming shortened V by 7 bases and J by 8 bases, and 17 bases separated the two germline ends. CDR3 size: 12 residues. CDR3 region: CASHREGTGYTF. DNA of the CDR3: TGTGCCTCCCATCGCGAGGGCACGGGCTACACCTTC.

CDR3 loop: CAWSAPGRPSSYEQYF. As DNA, the CDR3 is TGTGCCTGGAGTGCCCCGGGACGGCCGAGCTCCTACGAGCAGTACTTC. V gene TRBV30 combines with J gene TRBJ2-5, with D tentatively TRBD1 or TRBD2 (5 bases each). The tail of the sequence fits TRBJ2-7 better, so the J call may be wrong. CDR3 length: 16 amino acids. From germline, CDR1 is GTSNPN and CDR2 SVGIG (reference sequence).

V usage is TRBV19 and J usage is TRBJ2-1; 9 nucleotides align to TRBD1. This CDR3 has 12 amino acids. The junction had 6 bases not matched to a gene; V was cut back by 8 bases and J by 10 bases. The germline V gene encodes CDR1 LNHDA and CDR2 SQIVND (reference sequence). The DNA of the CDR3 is TGTGCCAGTGGAGGGACAGGGAGGGAGCAGTTCTTC. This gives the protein CASGGTGREQFF.

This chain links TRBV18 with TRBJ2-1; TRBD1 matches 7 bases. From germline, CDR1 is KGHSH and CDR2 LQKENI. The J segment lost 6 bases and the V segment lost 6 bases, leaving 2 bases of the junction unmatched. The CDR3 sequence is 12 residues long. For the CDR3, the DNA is TGTGCCAGCTCCCGGGACAGCAATGAGCAGTTCTTC. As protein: CASSRDSNEQFF.